This T cell receptor (beta chain) was profiled in a study of cytomegalovirus exposure and HLA in healthy donors. Study overall: The 100 million to 120 million unique TCR beta sequences, from roughly 170 million T cells, were found by an earlier analysis. Findings and caveats of the study: Association with HLA alleles at 0.05 false discovery rate was found for 16,951 TCR beta sequences in a later analysis. It was reportedly the case that the classifier diagnosed cytomegalovirus status with high specificity and sensitivity.

Worth noting for this clone: Its antigen is still unknown.

CDR3 size: 14 residues. Trimming pared 1 base from V and 5 bases from J, leaving 11 bases between. Germline V gene data show CDR1 as LGHNA and CDR2 as YNFKEQ. Primers included in the PCR were 60 Vbeta and 13 Jbeta primers. TCRdb keeps only in-frame clones here, not all; method: immunoSEQ multiplex PCR. The sample includes roughly 120,000 clones, 80% seen only once; the top ten take around 3.2%. The sequenced sample consisted of PBMCs. The TCR sequence derives from a woman in her sixties or seventies in good health and CMV-seropositive. V gene TRBV4-2 combines with J gene TRBJ2-5, with a possible D match to TRBD1 (5 bases). CDR3 bases: TGTGCCAGCAGCCAAGGTCAGGGTGTTGAGACCCAGTACTTC. It yields the protein CASSQGQGVETQYF.